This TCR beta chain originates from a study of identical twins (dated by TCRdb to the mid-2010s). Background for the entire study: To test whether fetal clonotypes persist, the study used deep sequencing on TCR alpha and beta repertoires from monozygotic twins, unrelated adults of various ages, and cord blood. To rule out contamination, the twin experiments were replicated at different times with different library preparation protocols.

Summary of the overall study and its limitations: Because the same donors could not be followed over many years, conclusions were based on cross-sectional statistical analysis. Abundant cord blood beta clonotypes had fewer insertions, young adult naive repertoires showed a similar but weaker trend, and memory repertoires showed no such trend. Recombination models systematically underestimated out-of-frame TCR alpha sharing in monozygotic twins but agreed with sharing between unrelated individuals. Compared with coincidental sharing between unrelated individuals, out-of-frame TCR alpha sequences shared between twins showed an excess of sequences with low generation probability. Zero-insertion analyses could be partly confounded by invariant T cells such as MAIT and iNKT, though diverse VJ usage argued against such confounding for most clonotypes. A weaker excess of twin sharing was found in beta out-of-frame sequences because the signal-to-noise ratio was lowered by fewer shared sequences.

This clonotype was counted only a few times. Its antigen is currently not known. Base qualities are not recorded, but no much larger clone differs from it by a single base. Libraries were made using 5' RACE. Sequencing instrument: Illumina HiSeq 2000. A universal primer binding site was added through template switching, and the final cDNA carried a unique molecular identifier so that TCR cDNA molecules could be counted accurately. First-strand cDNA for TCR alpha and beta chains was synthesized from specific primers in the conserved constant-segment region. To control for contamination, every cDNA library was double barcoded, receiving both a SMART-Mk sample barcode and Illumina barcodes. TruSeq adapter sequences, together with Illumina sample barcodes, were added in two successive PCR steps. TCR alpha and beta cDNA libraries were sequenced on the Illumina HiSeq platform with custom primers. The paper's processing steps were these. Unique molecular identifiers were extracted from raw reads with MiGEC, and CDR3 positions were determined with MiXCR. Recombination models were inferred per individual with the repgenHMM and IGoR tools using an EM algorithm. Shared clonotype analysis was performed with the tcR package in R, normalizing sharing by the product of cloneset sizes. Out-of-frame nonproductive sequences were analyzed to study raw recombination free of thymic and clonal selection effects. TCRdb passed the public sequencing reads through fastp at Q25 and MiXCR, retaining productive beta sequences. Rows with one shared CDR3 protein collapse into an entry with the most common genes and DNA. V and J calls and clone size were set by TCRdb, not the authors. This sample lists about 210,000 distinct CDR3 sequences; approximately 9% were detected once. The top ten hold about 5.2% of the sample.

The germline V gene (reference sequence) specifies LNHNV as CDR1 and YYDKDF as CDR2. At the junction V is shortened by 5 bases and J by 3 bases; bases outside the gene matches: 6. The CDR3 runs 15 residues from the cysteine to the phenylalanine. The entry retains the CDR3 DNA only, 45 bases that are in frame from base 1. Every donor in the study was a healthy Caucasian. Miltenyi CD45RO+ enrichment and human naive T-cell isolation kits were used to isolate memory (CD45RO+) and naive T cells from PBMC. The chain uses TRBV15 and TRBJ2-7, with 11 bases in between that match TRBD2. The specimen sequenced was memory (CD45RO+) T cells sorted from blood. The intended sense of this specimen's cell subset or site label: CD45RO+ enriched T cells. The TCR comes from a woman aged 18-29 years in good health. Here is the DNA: TGTGCCACCAGCGGAGGGACTAGCGGCAACTACGAGCAGTACTTC. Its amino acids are CATSGGTSGNYEQYF.